One and the same sample provided the 5 T cell receptor beta chains below, sequenced in a study of human T cells and chemical hapten exposure. As to time point: patch test 1, 2 weeks after DPC sensitization. Treatment noted: therapeutic diphenylcyclopropenone sensitization with weekly scalp DPC. TCRdb re-called the RACE reads through MiXCR, storing one row per CDR3 protein. This sample carries fewer than 200,000 distinct CDR3 sequences, 20% to 25% of them seen once, and the ten largest clones take about 7%. The source material was whole blood, sampled in connection with sensitization to the hapten diphenylcyclopropenone (DPC). The receptors shown here come from a woman aged 50 to 60 with alopecia areata. Some clones in this sample may be carry-over from other donors' samples.

This clonotype was observed a few times. The chain uses TRBV12-3 or TRBV12-4 and TRBJ2-7; tentative D call: TRBD2 (7 bases). Trimming removed 8 bases from V and 4 bases from J, with 12 bases in between. This CDR3 is 12 amino acids long. The CDR3 loop is CASGGASYEQYF. As DNA, the CDR3 is TGTGCCAGCGGGGGGGCCTCTTACGAGCAGTACTTC.

This clonotype was observed a few times. This CDR3 reads CASSVGPYNEQFF. As DNA, the CDR3 is TGTGCCAGCAGCGTAGGACCTTACAATGAGCAGTTCTTC. The chain has TRBV9 and TRBJ2-1, with no clear D. This CDR3 comprises 13 residues. In germline, CDR1 is SGDLS, CDR2 YYNGEE. With 0 bases removed from V and 4 bases from J, the gap between germline ends came to 5 bases.

This clonotype came up a few times. V and J are TRBV6-5 and TRBJ2-5; 10 positions agree with TRBD2. V lost 4 bases to trimming and J lost 5 bases; unmatched junction nucleotides: 4. The CDR3 length is 14 residues. Germline-derived CDR1 and CDR2 are MNHEY and SVGAGI. CDR3: CASSFLAGAETQYF. CDR3 nucleotides: TGTGCCAGCAGTTTCCTAGCGGGAGCGGAGACCCAGTACTTC.

V is TRBV12-3 or TRBV12-4 and J is TRBJ2-2; 9 bases are a match to TRBD2. V gave up 5 bases and J gave up 6 bases; unmatched junction bases: 4. This CDR3 is built from 14 residues. The CDR3 here is CASSPLAGSGELFF. In DNA, the CDR3 is TGTGCCAGCAGTCCTCTAGCGGGATCCGGGGAGCTGTTTTTT.

This clonotype has more than one count but fewer than ten. The genes are TRBV7-9 and TRBJ1-5, with D maybe TRBD1 (5 bases). CDR3 length equals 13 residues. V lost 1 base and J lost 7, with 8 bases in between. Germline V CDR1 and CDR2: SEHNR, FQNEAQ (reference sequence). The CDR3: CASSLDGQQPQHF. CDR3 in DNA: TGTGCCAGCAGCTTAGATGGACAACAGCCCCAGCATTTT.